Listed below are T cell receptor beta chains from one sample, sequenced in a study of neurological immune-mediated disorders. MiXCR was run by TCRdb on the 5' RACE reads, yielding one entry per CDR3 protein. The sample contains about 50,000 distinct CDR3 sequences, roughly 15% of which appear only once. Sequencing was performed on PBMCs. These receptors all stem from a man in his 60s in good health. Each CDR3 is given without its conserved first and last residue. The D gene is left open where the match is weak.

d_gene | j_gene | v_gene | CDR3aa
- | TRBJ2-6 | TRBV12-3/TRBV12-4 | ASSFEQGWGTGANVLT
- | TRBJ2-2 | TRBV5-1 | ASSIAPGAGGELF
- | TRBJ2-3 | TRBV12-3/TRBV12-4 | ASSTGTSTDTQY
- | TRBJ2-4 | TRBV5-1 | ASSLSQGIQY
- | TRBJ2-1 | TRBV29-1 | SVYLLYNEQF
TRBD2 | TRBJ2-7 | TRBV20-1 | SARDPEIAGVEQY
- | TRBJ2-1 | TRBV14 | ASSQTSIYNEQF
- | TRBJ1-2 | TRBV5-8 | ASSRGSNYGYT
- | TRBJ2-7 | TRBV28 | ASSPTLGVYEQY
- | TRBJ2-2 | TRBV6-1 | ASSEGLAREPGELF
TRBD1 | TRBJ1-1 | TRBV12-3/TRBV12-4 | ASSPGQSRGGAL
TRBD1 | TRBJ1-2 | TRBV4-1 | ASSPIEGARRGYT
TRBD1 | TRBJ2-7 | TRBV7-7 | ASSPLRLNPGQSSYEQY
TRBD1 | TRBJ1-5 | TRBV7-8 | ASSWDRGGNQPQH
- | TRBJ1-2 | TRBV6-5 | ASSYRDKSVSYGYT
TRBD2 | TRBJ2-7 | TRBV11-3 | ASSPPSGTRREQY